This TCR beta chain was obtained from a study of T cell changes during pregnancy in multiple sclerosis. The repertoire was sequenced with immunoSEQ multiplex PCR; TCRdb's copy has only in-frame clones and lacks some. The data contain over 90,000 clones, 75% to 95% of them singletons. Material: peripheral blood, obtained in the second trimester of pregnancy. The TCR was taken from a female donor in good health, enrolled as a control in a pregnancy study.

CDR3 sequence reads: CASSYQGSNQPQHF. For the CDR3, the DNA is TGTGCCAGCAGTTACCAGGGTAGCAATCAGCCCCAGCATTTT. This chain joins TRBV6-6 and TRBJ1-5, with D perhaps TRBD1 (5 bases). This CDR3 comprises 14 residues. CDR1 is MNHNY and CDR2 is SVGAGI in the germline V gene (reference sequence). V dropped 2 bases and J dropped 0 bases, with 5 bases sitting between them.